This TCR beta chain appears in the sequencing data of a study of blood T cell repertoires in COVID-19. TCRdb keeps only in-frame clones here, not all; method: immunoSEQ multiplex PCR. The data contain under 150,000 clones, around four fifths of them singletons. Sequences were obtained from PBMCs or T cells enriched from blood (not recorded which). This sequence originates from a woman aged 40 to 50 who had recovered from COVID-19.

The CDR3 DNA follows: TGTGCTAGTGGTTTGGTACTTGGGACAGAGTACAATCAGCCCCAGCATTTT. Protein: CASGLVLGTEYNQPQHF. The gene calls are TRBV12-5 and TRBJ1-5, with 7 bases that match TRBD1. The CDR3 has 17 amino acids. The V gene end was trimmed by 0 bases and the J gene end by 3 bases; junction bases not matched to a gene: 8. CDR1 LGHNT and CDR2 FRNRAP come from the germline V gene.